The 32 T cell receptor beta chains reported below all come from one sample, sequenced in a study of blood T cell repertoires in COVID-19. The method was immunoSEQ multiplex PCR; TCRdb's version includes in-frame clones alone and lacks a portion of them. The profile shows approximately 100,000 clones, more than 85% of them singletons. Material: peripheral blood. The receptor set was obtained from a human donor with acute or convalescent COVID-19. The donor label of this sample is uncertain.

The V gene is TRBV18, the J gene TRBJ2-2, with D possibly TRBD1 on 6 matching bases. V gave up 0 bases and J gave up 1 base, with 15 bases separating them. CDR1 is KGHSH and CDR2 is LQKENI in the germline V gene. CDR3 length: 18 amino acids. The CDR3 nucleotides are TGTGCCAGCTCACCACCGGGACACTCAACGTTGAACACCGGGGAGCTGTTTTTT. As protein: CASSPPGHSTLNTGELFF.

The rearrangement uses TRBV7-6 and TRBJ1-3; TRBD1 might be the D (6 bases). This CDR3 has 17 amino acids. V lost 10 bases and J 2 bases, leaving 24 bases between the germline ends. Germline V gives CDR1 SGHVS, CDR2 FNYEAQ. The chain's CDR3 is CATFSRTQGSAGNTIYF. The CDR3 DNA reads TGTGCCACCTTCTCCCGCACACAGGGATCAGCTGGAAACACCATATATTTT. The whole variable domain, remainder taken from reference TRBV7-6 and TRBJ1-3, is GAGVSQSPRYKVTKRGQDVALRCDPISGHVSLYWYRQALGQGPEFLTYFNYEAQQDKSGLPNDRFSAERPEGSISTLTIQRTEQRDSAMYRCATFSRTQGSAGNTIYFGEGSWLTVV.

The chain joins TRBV18 to TRBJ1-1; D call uncertain. The length of the CDR3 is 13 residues. V gave up 4 bases and J gave up 3 bases, with 9 bases separating them. The germline V gene encodes CDR1 KGHSH and CDR2 LQKENI. The CDR3 bases are TGTGCCAGCTCACTTTTATCGGACACTGAAGCTTTCTTT. Its protein product is CASSLLSDTEAFF.

The rearrangement uses TRBV12-3 or TRBV12-4 and TRBJ1-1; TRBD1 matches 8 bases. V shed 7 bases and J 11 bases; nucleotides not matched to a gene: 12. The CDR3 has 13 residues. DNA of the CDR3: TGTGCCAGCACCTCCCGGACAGGGTTTGAGGCTTTCTTT. Translation gives CASTSRTGFEAFF.

The chain joins TRBV7-9 to TRBJ2-7, with a weak D call TRBD1 (6 bases). Trimming pared 3 bases from V and 2 bases from J, leaving 14 bases between. The germline V gene encodes CDR1 SEHNR and CDR2 FQNEAQ (reference sequence). The CDR3 totals 15 residues. For the CDR3, the DNA is TGTGCCAGCAGCTTGGGCGACAGGATCACCTACGAGCAGTACTTC. It translates to CASSLGDRITYEQYF.

The chain has TRBV6-6 and TRBJ1-2; the D gene is possibly TRBD1 (5 bases). This CDR3 is built from 13 residues. V was clipped by 6 bases and J by 1 base, with 9 bases between them. Per germline, CDR1 MNHNY and CDR2 SVGAGI (reference sequence). CDR3 amino acids: CASSPDSNYGYTF. The CDR3 nucleotides read TGTGCCAGCAGCCCTGACAGTAACTATGGCTACACCTTC.

The CDR3 is CASSFQGIPQETQYF. The DNA of the CDR3 is TGTGCCAGCAGCTTTCAGGGTATCCCGCAAGAGACCCAGTACTTC. The genes are TRBV11-1 and TRBJ2-5; tentatively, D is TRBD1 (5 bases). Germline V gene sequence: CDR1 SGHAT, CDR2 FQDESV (reference sequence). This CDR3 region has 15 residues. Trimming stripped 3 bases from V and 2 bases from J, with 13 bases between.

The chain uses TRBV12-3 or TRBV12-4 and TRBJ2-5, with D possibly being TRBD2 (6 bases). V was cut by 6 bases and J by 2 bases, with 10 bases left in between. The CDR3 sequence is 13 residues long. DNA for the CDR3: TGTGCCAGCAGATTGACTAGTCAAGAGACCCAGTACTTC. Its protein is CASRLTSQETQYF.

V is TRBV5-1 and J is TRBJ2-1; D perhaps matches TRBD2 (7 bases). Trimming took 2 bases from V and 5 from J, leaving 11 bases between them. Germline V CDR1 and CDR2: SGHRS, YFSETQ. There are 14 residues in the CDR3. CDR3 coding DNA: TGCGCCAGCAGCTTTAGGCGGGGGCACAATGAGCAGTTCTTC. It is translated as CASSFRRGHNEQFF.

The rearrangement links TRBV5-4 to TRBJ1-1; 9 nucleotides line up with TRBD1. Per the germline V gene, CDR1 is SGHNT and CDR2 is YYREEE (reference sequence). V shed 6 bases, J shed 11 bases, and the junction held 23 bases outside the gene matches. This CDR3 has 17 amino acids. The CDR3 loop is CASIPTPSGTGRGGAFF. For the CDR3, the DNA is TGTGCCAGCATCCCAACACCTTCCGGGACAGGGAGGGGGGGTGCTTTCTTT. Full variable domain (missing parts from reference TRBV5-4 and TRBJ1-1): ETGVTQSPTHLIKTRGQQVTLRCSSQSGHNTVSWYQQALGQGPQFIFQYYREEENGRGNFPPRFSGLQFPNYSSELNVNALELDDSALYLCASIPTPSGTGRGGAFFGQGTRLTVV.

V usage is TRBV20-1 and J usage is TRBJ1-1; D ambiguous. This CDR3 has 11 amino acids. The germline V and J ends were trimmed by 2 bases and 6 bases, with 7 bases remaining between them. Germline V gene sequence: CDR1 DFQATT, CDR2 SNEGSKA (reference sequence). CDR3 DNA: TGCAGTGCTAGACCCCGCGCTGAAGCTTTCTTT. It is translated as CSARPRAEAFF.

The CDR3 is CASRIRADRETGYTF. DNA of the CDR3: TGTGCCAGTAGAATCAGAGCGGACAGGGAAACCGGCTACACCTTC. V is TRBV19 and J is TRBJ1-2; 8 bases map to TRBD1. The junction had 14 bases not matched to a gene; V was cut back by 6 bases and J by 8 bases. This CDR3 is built from 15 residues. The germline V gene encodes CDR1 LNHDA and CDR2 SQIVND (reference sequence).

The chain links TRBV5-5 to TRBJ1-3, with 8 bases fitting TRBD1. V lost 0 bases and J lost 1; bases outside the gene matches: 12. This CDR3 has 19 amino acids. Germline loops: CDR1 SGHKS, CDR2 YYEKEE (reference sequence). The CDR3 DNA follows: TGTGCCAGCAGCTTGGGCGGATGGGCAGGGGGCGCTTCTGGAAACACCATATATTTT. As protein: CASSLGGWAGGASGNTIYF.

The chain recombines TRBV4-2 with TRBJ1-5, with D possibly matching TRBD1 (6 bases). Deletions cut 1 base from V and 1 base from J, with 11 bases between. The CDR3 totals 16 residues. CDR1 is LGHNA and CDR2 is YNFKEQ in the germline V gene. The DNA for the CDR3 is TGTGCCAGCAGCCAAGCGGCAGGGGAAAGCAATCAGCCCCAGCATTTT. This translates into CASSQAAGESNQPQHF.

This sequence joins TRBV4-2 and TRBJ2-2, with 9 bases that match TRBD2. The V and J ends lost 0 bases and 5 bases, in that order; junction bases with no gene match: 13. The CDR3 totals 19 residues. Germline-derived CDR1 and CDR2 are LGHNA and YNFKEQ. CDR3 residues: CASSQELSQRGVGTGELFF. The CDR3 nucleotides read TGTGCCAGCAGCCAAGAGTTATCCCAGCGGGGGGTAGGGACCGGGGAGCTGTTTTTT.

V usage is TRBV7-6 and J usage is TRBJ2-1; 8 nucleotides agree with TRBD2. Germline CDR1 and CDR2: SGHVS and FNYEAQ. This CDR3 has 15 amino acids. Losses at the gene ends were 8 bases for V and 10 bases for J; bases not matched to a gene: 16. The CDR3 DNA reads TGTGCCAGCGGATTAGGGAGGCTAGCGGGTGGGGAGCAGTTCTTC. It specifies CASGLGRLAGGEQFF.

CDR3 nucleotide sequence: TGTGCCATCAGCACGACAGGGGAAGGTTATGGCTACACCTTC. Protein sequence: CAISTTGEGYGYTF. The rearrangement links TRBV10-3 to TRBJ1-2; 8 positions match TRBD1. The germline gives CDR1 ENHRY, CDR2 SYGVKD. V dropped 6 bases and J dropped 5; count of bases not matched to a gene: 8. The CDR3 is 14 residues long.

The V and J genes are TRBV18 and TRBJ2-3, with no clear D. Germline CDR1 reads KGHSH; CDR2 reads LQKENI. The CDR3 contains 15 residues. V gave up 4 bases and J gave up 2 bases, with 13 bases separating them. The CDR3 nucleotides read TGTGCCAGCTCACGTCTGAACTTCAACACAGATACGCAGTATTTT. Protein product: CASSRLNFNTDTQYF.

The chain links TRBV28 to TRBJ1-2; 8 bases fit TRBD1. J lost 4 bases, V lost 2 bases, and 6 bases had no gene match. The CDR3 is 15 residues long. Germline values: CDR1 MDHEN, CDR2 SYDVKM. The chain's CDR3 is CASSLTLGQVYGYTF. In DNA form, the CDR3 reads TGTGCCAGCAGTTTAACGCTGGGACAGGTCTATGGCTACACCTTC.

This clone occurred once. This chain joins TRBV4-3 and TRBJ2-7; TRBD2 matches 14 bases. V dropped 1 base and J dropped 6; count of bases not matched to a gene: 5. The CDR3 spans 16 residues. Germline assignment: CDR1 LGHNA and CDR2 YSLEER. The CDR3 loop is CASSQGTSGRLVEQYF. CDR3 DNA: TGCGCCAGCAGCCAAGGGACTAGCGGGAGGTTGGTCGAGCAGTACTTC.

The chain links TRBV18 to TRBJ1-6, with a weak D call TRBD1 (6 bases). Germline V gene sequence: CDR1 KGHSH, CDR2 LQKENI. This CDR3 is 14 amino acids long. V lost 4 bases, J lost 7 bases, and 11 bases lay in between. CDR3 amino acids: CASSQGGNNSPLHF. CDR3 nucleotides: TGTGCCAGCTCACAGGGGGGGAACAATTCACCCCTCCACTTT.

This sequence joins TRBV24-1 and TRBJ2-7; TRBD1 agrees at 7 bases. Looked up from germline, CDR1 is KGHDR and CDR2 is SFDVKD. J lost 2 bases, V lost 7 bases, and 7 bases had no gene match. CDR3 length: 14 amino acids. The CDR3, as DNA: TGTGCCACCAGCTCAGGGGACAGACCCTACGAGCAGTACTTC. Translating it yields CATSSGDRPYEQYF.

The chain couples TRBV4-1 to TRBJ1-2; the match to TRBD1 covers 11 bases. Germline values: CDR1 MGHRA, CDR2 YSYEKL. Unmatched junction bases numbered 7, after V lost 3 bases and J lost 7 bases. CDR3 length: 15 amino acids. The chain's CDR3 is CASSHTGGTGGGYTF. The CDR3 bases are TGCGCCAGCAGCCATACTGGTGGGACAGGGGGTGGCTACACCTTC.

This chain connects TRBV20-1 to TRBJ1-1; no definite D call. The CDR3 loop spans 11 amino acids. With 5 bases removed from V and 4 bases from J, the gap between germline ends came to 8 bases. Germline V lookup: CDR1 DFQATT, CDR2 SNEGSKA (reference sequence). Written as DNA, the CDR3 is TGCAGTGCTGCGGGGATCACTGAAGCTTTCTTT. As protein: CSAAGITEAFF.

This rearrangement joins TRBV24-1 to TRBJ2-3; tentatively, D is TRBD2 (6 bases). Trimming took off 3 bases at V and 6 bases at J, with 15 bases between the two ends. Germline V gene sequence: CDR1 KGHDR, CDR2 SFDVKD. This CDR3 comprises 15 residues. The CDR3 DNA sequence: TGTGCCACCAGTGATCGGACTACCGGCCGGGATACGCAGTATTTT. Translation: CATSDRTTGRDTQYF.

The V gene is TRBV7-3, the J gene TRBJ2-3; D possibly corresponds to TRBD1 (6 bases). Trimming shortened V by 2 bases and J by 3 bases, and 9 bases separated the two germline ends. This CDR3 contains 14 residues. Germline CDR1 is SGHTA and CDR2 is FQGTGA. CDR3 in amino acids: CASSLPGTTDTQYF. CDR3 sequence (DNA): TGTGCCAGCAGCTTACCCGGGACAACAGATACGCAGTATTTT.

This chain joins TRBV10-3 and TRBJ1-1, with TRBD1 matching 7 bases. Per the germline V gene, CDR1 is ENHRY and CDR2 is SYGVKD. V trimming: 6 bases; J trimming: 0 bases; junction bases outside the gene matches: 4. CDR3 length: 14 residues. The chain's CDR3 is CAIRTGFMNTEAFF. As DNA, the CDR3 is TGTGCCATCAGGACAGGGTTCATGAACACTGAAGCTTTCTTT.

The V gene is TRBV6-5, the J gene TRBJ1-1; TRBD1 is a possible D gene (6 bases). Germline loops: CDR1 MNHEY, CDR2 SVGAGI. The CDR3 has 13 amino acids. V lost 6 bases to trimming and J lost 1 base, with 9 bases between them. CDR3 region: CASRMTGNTEAFF. As DNA, the CDR3 is TGTGCCAGCAGAATGACAGGGAACACTGAAGCTTTCTTT.

J is TRBJ1-2 and V is TRBV29-1; maybe TRBD1 (5 bases). CDR1 and CDR2 (germline): SQVTM, ANQGSEA. Trimming shortened V by 4 bases and J by 3 bases, and 12 bases separated the two germline ends. This CDR3 is built from 13 residues. As DNA, the CDR3 is TGCAGCGTTGGAGTGGGGGAGGACTATGGCTACACCTTC. It translates to CSVGVGEDYGYTF.

The chain links TRBV18 to TRBJ1-1; D ambiguous. Germline values: CDR1 KGHSH, CDR2 LQKENI. The CDR3 has 12 amino acids. Trimming removed 6 bases from V and 6 bases from J, with 11 bases in between. The chain's CDR3 is CASSPAGAEAFF. CDR3 coding DNA: TGTGCCAGCTCCCCCGCCGGGGCTGAAGCTTTCTTT.

The rearrangement links TRBV19 to TRBJ2-7; possible D gene TRBD1, 6 bases. Germline V gene data show CDR1 as LNHDA and CDR2 as SQIVND (reference sequence). V was shortened by 9 bases and J by 13 bases, with 19 bases between the two germline ends. This CDR3 spans 11 amino acids. CDR3 protein: CASLGPQGRYF. For the CDR3, the DNA is TGTGCCAGCTTGGGTCCACAGGGACGATACTTC.

V and J are TRBV5-4 and TRBJ2-5; 9 nucleotides line up with TRBD2. The J segment lost 5 bases and the V segment lost 4 bases, leaving 12 bases of the junction unmatched. Germline V gene lookup returns CDR1 SGHNT and CDR2 YYREEE (reference sequence). The CDR3 covers 16 residues. This chain's CDR3 is CASSDTKRGAEETQYF. CDR3 DNA: TGTGCCAGCAGCGACACCAAGCGGGGGGCGGAGGAGACCCAGTACTTC.